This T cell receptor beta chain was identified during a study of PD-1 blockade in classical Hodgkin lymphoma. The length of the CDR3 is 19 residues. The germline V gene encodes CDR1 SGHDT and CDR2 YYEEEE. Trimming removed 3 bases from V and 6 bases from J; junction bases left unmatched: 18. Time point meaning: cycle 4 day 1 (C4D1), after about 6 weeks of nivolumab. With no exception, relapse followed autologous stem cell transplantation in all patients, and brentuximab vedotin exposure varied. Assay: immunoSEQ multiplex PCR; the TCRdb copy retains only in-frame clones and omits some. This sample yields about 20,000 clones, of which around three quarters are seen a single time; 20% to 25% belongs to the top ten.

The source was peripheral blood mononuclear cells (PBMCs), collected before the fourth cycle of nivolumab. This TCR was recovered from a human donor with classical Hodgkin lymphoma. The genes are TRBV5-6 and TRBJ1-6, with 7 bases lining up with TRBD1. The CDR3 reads CASSWDSWVTGGLNSPLHF. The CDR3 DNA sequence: TGTGCCAGCAGCTGGGACAGTTGGGTAACTGGGGGCCTTAATTCACCCCTCCACTTT.